This T cell receptor (beta chain) was documented in a study of T cells in localized non-small cell lung cancer. Study findings and constraints: Greater T cell density in blood accompanied longer overall survival. The appearance of a median about 62 of the top 100 tumor clones was seen in adjacent lung. Of the tissues analyzed, uninvolved adjacent lung showed maximal T cell clonality, greater than tumor.

J lost 2 bases, V lost 1 base, and 8 bases had no gene match. CDR1 and CDR2 from the germline V gene are MGHRA and YSYEKL. This CDR3 is 16 amino acids long. By proportion, this clone is medium-sized (0.01 to 0.1%). Its antigen is not identified. Measured with immunoSEQ multiplex PCR; TCRdb has only the in-frame clones, and not every one. The profile shows around 1,700 clones, around 20% of them singletons. The V and J genes are TRBV4-1 and TRBJ2-7; 7 bases fit TRBD1. The starting material was lung tumor tissue, obtained before any cancer treatment. The TCR originated in a man aged 35 to 69 with stage III lung adenocarcinoma. The CDR3 is CASSQGSDRPTYEQYF. CDR3 nucleotides: TGCGCCAGCAGCCAAGGGTCGGACAGGCCAACCTACGAGCAGTACTTC.